Listed below are T cell receptor beta chains from one sample, sequenced in a study of cytomegalovirus exposure and HLA in healthy donors. Clones were sequenced by immunoSEQ multiplex PCR, and TCRdb holds only the in-frame ones, with some missing. Among 60,000 to 65,000 clones, 75% were seen once, and the ten largest hold roughly 25%. Input material: PBMCs. The receptors come from a woman between 35 and 50 years old in good health and CMV-seropositive. Both conserved end residues are part of each CDR3. D genes are given only for firm matches. Clone size, where shown, is once, few, many, or a class for clones that have expanded.

>.|TRBV5-1|TRBJ1-1|once
CASSPTGNTEAFF
TGCGCCAGCAGCCCGACAGGGAACACTGAAGCTTTCTTT
>.|TRBV30|TRBJ2-7|.
CAWKVSDSSYEQYF
TGTGCCTGGAAAGTTTCGGACAGCTCCTACGAGCAGTACTTC
>TRBD2|TRBV11-2|TRBJ2-1|.
CASSSGGGNEQFF
TGTGCCAGCAGCTCGGGGGGAGGGAATGAGCAGTTCTTC
>.|TRBV7-2|TRBJ2-6|few
CASSLDRSSGANVLTF
TGTGCCAGCAGCTTAGACAGGAGCTCTGGGGCCAACGTCCTGACTTTC
>.|TRBV6-6|TRBJ1-2|.
CASSSGNYGYTF
TGTGCCAGCAGTTCAGGGAACTATGGCTACACCTTC
>TRBD1|TRBV7-2|TRBJ2-7|.
CASRIAGGSPNYEQYF
TGTGCCAGCAGAATAGCAGGGGGATCGCCCAACTACGAGCAGTACTTC
>.|TRBV7-9|TRBJ2-7|once
CASSLDGVRGSYEQYF
TGTGCCAGCAGCCTCGACGGGGTCCGCGGATCCTACGAGCAGTACTTC
>.|TRBV15|TRBJ2-7|.
CATSRQGSSYEQYF
TGTGCCACCAGCAGACAGGGCAGCTCCTACGAGCAGTACTTC
>.|TRBV14|TRBJ1-4|.
CASSQGGSEKLFF
TGTGCCAGCAGCCAGGGGGGGAGTGAAAAACTGTTTTTT
>.|TRBV7-3|TRBJ2-1|once
CASSGGGVDEQFF
TGTGCCAGCTCCGGAGGAGGGGTCGATGAGCAGTTCTTC
>TRBD1|TRBV27|TRBJ1-1|.
CASSFGQGNTEAFF
TGTGCCAGCAGTTTCGGACAGGGGAACACTGAAGCTTTCTTT
>.|TRBV27|TRBJ2-7|.
CASSSYPGGEQYF
TGTGCCAGCAGTTCCTACCCCGGGGGCGAGCAGTACTTC
>TRBD1|TRBV30|TRBJ2-3|.
CAWGGQGAFTDTQYF
TGTGCCTGGGGGGGACAGGGGGCGTTCACAGATACGCAGTATTTT
>.|TRBV11-2|TRBJ2-3|.
CASSLVQRDTQYF
TGTGCCAGCAGCTTAGTCCAGCGAGATACGCAGTATTTT
>.|TRBV14|TRBJ1-2|.
CASSQEGRGGFNYGYTF
TGTGCCAGCAGCCAAGAGGGGAGGGGAGGATTCAACTATGGCTACACCTTC
>TRBD1|TRBV6-5|TRBJ1-2|once
CASSYQWTGETGYTF
TGTGCCAGCAGTTACCAATGGACAGGGGAGACTGGCTACACCTTC
>TRBD1|TRBV5-1|TRBJ2-7|few
CASGQGPGVYEQYF
TGCGCCAGCGGACAGGGCCCAGGGGTTTACGAGCAGTACTTC
>TRBD1|TRBV5-1|TRBJ1-2|.
CASSFRETGVYGYTF
TGCGCCAGCAGCTTTCGGGAGACAGGGGTCTATGGCTACACCTTC
>TRBD2|TRBV5-6|TRBJ2-3|few
CASSFTASGRVDTQYF
TGTGCCAGCAGCTTTACCGCTAGCGGGAGGGTAGATACGCAGTATTTT
>.|TRBV9|TRBJ1-4|few
CASSVSQGLLGEKLFF
TGTGCCAGCAGCGTAAGCCAGGGACTGCTAGGGGAAAAACTGTTTTTT
>.|TRBV29-1|TRBJ1-1|.
CSVDAGVLNTEAFF
TGCAGCGTCGATGCGGGAGTATTGAACACTGAAGCTTTCTTT
>.|TRBV7-2|TRBJ1-2|.
CASSLFSGGIPDGYTF
TGTGCCAGCAGCTTATTTTCGGGAGGGATCCCCGATGGCTACACCTTC
>TRBD2|TRBV9|TRBJ2-1|once
CASSVALGLAGEGEQFF
TGTGCCAGCAGCGTAGCCCTGGGACTAGCGGGGGAGGGTGAGCAGTTCTTC
>.|TRBV12-5|TRBJ2-6|.
CASGLSGANVLTF
TGTGCTAGTGGTTTGAGCGGGGCCAACGTCCTGACTTTC
>.|TRBV5-1|TRBJ2-3|.
CASSLEGGTDTQYF
TGCGCCAGCAGCTTGGAGGGAGGCACAGATACGCAGTATTTT
>TRBD2|TRBV5-1|TRBJ2-5|.
CASSQGTSLAETQYF
TGCGCCAGCAGCCAAGGGACTAGCTTGGCGGAGACCCAGTACTTC
>.|TRBV9|TRBJ2-3|.
CASSGDNPDTQYF
TGTGCCAGCAGCGGGGACAATCCAGATACGCAGTATTTT
>.|TRBV7-2|TRBJ2-7|.
CASSLQGSHAYEQYF
TGTGCCAGCAGCTTACAGGGATCGCATGCCTACGAGCAGTACTTC
>TRBD1|TRBV29-1|TRBJ1-1|.
CSVTTPGQDTEAFF
TGCAGCGTTACCACACCGGGACAGGATACTGAAGCTTTCTTT
>.|TRBV30|TRBJ1-1|once
CAWTRAGRILTEAFF
TGTGCCTGGACCCGCGCAGGGCGGATTTTGACTGAAGCTTTCTTT
>TRBD2|TRBV27|TRBJ2-1|.
CASSFFAGGPGNEQFF
TGTGCCAGCAGTTTCTTTGCGGGGGGGCCGGGGAATGAGCAGTTCTTC
>.|TRBV7-9|TRBJ2-3|.
CASSLGPQGGTDTQYF
TGTGCCAGCAGCTTAGGGCCGCAGGGTGGCACAGATACGCAGTATTTT
>.|TRBV30|TRBJ1-1|.
CAWTGQGNTEAFF
TGTGCCTGGACTGGTCAGGGGAACACTGAAGCTTTCTTT
>.|TRBV5-1|TRBJ1-1|once
CASSSSGDYGEAFF
TGCGCCAGCAGCTCCTCCGGGGATTACGGTGAAGCTTTCTTT
>.|TRBV4-3|TRBJ2-5|.
CASSQDQSETQYF
TGCGCCAGCAGCCAAGATCAATCCGAGACCCAGTACTTC
>.|TRBV27|TRBJ2-7|.
CASSLGGLGGEQYF
TGTGCCAGCAGTTTAGGAGGGCTAGGTGGCGAGCAGTACTTC
>.|TRBV5-6|TRBJ2-7|medium-sized
CASSLVEGLTFEQYF
TGTGCCAGCAGCTTGGTCGAGGGATTGACGTTCGAGCAGTACTTC
>.|TRBV5-6|TRBJ2-7|few
CASSFLGQNYEQYF
TGTGCCAGCAGCTTCCTGGGCCAGAACTACGAGCAGTACTTC
>.|TRBV5-1|TRBJ2-3|once
CASSLQPQGTDTQYF
TGCGCCAGCAGCTTGCAGCCTCAGGGGACAGATACGCAGTATTTT
>TRBD2|TRBV11-3|TRBJ2-1|.
CASSSWVAGGDNEQFF
TGTGCCAGCAGCTCCTGGGTAGCGGGGGGGGACAATGAGCAGTTCTTC
>.|TRBV4-3|TRBJ2-3|.
CASSQKDSPGTDTQYF
TGCGCCAGCAGCCAAAAGGACTCCCCCGGAACAGATACGCAGTATTTT
>.|TRBV5-6|TRBJ1-5|.
CASSLDPDNQPQHF
TGTGCCAGCAGCTTGGACCCAGACAATCAGCCCCAGCATTTT
>TRBD1|TRBV5-4|TRBJ2-3|.
CASSPDRADTQYF
TGTGCCAGCAGCCCTGACAGGGCAGATACGCAGTATTTT
>.|TRBV25-1|TRBJ1-2|.
CASGEAGIRPKGYTF
TGTGCCAGCGGGGAAGCGGGCATTCGGCCCAAAGGCTACACCTTC
>.|TRBV5-4|TRBJ2-1|.
CASSPGGQGHYNEQFF
TGTGCCAGCAGCCCCGGGGGGCAGGGCCACTACAATGAGCAGTTCTTC
>.|TRBV9|TRBJ2-1|.
CASSVSPYNEQFF
TGTGCCAGCAGCGTCTCCCCCTACAATGAGCAGTTCTTC
>.|TRBV7-8|TRBJ1-5|.
CASSLAGGQQPQHF
TGTGCCAGCAGCTTAGCGGGAGGTCAACAGCCCCAGCATTTT
>TRBD1|TRBV7-9|TRBJ1-3|few
CASSFGQAGNTIYF
TGTGCCAGCAGCTTCGGACAGGCTGGAAACACCATATATTTT
>TRBD1|TRBV6-1|TRBJ1-3|.
CASSEAKNRGGNTIYF
TGTGCCAGCAGTGAAGCCAAAAACAGGGGCGGAAACACCATATATTTT
>TRBD1|TRBV23-1|TRBJ2-7|.
CASSHPLDRQENEQYF
TGCGCCAGCAGTCACCCTCTGGACAGGCAGGAGAACGAGCAGTACTTC
>TRBD2|TRBV10-3|TRBJ2-7|once
CAISEWETSFGEQYF
TGTGCCATCAGTGAGTGGGAGACTAGCTTCGGCGAGCAGTACTTC
>TRBD2|TRBV7-2|TRBJ2-2|.
CASSLRGGTGELFF
TGTGCCAGCAGCTTGCGGGGGGGCACCGGGGAGCTGTTTTTT
>TRBD1|TRBV7-9|TRBJ1-2|once
CASSPRQGDPYGYTF
TGTGCCAGCAGCCCGAGACAGGGGGATCCCTATGGCTACACCTTC
>TRBD1|TRBV28|TRBJ2-3|.
CASSARQGGTDTQYF
TGTGCCAGCAGTGCCCGACAGGGGGGCACAGATACGCAGTATTTT
>.|TRBV6-5|TRBJ2-7|few
CASRNTREQYF
TGTGCCAGCAGAAACACCAGGGAGCAGTACTTC